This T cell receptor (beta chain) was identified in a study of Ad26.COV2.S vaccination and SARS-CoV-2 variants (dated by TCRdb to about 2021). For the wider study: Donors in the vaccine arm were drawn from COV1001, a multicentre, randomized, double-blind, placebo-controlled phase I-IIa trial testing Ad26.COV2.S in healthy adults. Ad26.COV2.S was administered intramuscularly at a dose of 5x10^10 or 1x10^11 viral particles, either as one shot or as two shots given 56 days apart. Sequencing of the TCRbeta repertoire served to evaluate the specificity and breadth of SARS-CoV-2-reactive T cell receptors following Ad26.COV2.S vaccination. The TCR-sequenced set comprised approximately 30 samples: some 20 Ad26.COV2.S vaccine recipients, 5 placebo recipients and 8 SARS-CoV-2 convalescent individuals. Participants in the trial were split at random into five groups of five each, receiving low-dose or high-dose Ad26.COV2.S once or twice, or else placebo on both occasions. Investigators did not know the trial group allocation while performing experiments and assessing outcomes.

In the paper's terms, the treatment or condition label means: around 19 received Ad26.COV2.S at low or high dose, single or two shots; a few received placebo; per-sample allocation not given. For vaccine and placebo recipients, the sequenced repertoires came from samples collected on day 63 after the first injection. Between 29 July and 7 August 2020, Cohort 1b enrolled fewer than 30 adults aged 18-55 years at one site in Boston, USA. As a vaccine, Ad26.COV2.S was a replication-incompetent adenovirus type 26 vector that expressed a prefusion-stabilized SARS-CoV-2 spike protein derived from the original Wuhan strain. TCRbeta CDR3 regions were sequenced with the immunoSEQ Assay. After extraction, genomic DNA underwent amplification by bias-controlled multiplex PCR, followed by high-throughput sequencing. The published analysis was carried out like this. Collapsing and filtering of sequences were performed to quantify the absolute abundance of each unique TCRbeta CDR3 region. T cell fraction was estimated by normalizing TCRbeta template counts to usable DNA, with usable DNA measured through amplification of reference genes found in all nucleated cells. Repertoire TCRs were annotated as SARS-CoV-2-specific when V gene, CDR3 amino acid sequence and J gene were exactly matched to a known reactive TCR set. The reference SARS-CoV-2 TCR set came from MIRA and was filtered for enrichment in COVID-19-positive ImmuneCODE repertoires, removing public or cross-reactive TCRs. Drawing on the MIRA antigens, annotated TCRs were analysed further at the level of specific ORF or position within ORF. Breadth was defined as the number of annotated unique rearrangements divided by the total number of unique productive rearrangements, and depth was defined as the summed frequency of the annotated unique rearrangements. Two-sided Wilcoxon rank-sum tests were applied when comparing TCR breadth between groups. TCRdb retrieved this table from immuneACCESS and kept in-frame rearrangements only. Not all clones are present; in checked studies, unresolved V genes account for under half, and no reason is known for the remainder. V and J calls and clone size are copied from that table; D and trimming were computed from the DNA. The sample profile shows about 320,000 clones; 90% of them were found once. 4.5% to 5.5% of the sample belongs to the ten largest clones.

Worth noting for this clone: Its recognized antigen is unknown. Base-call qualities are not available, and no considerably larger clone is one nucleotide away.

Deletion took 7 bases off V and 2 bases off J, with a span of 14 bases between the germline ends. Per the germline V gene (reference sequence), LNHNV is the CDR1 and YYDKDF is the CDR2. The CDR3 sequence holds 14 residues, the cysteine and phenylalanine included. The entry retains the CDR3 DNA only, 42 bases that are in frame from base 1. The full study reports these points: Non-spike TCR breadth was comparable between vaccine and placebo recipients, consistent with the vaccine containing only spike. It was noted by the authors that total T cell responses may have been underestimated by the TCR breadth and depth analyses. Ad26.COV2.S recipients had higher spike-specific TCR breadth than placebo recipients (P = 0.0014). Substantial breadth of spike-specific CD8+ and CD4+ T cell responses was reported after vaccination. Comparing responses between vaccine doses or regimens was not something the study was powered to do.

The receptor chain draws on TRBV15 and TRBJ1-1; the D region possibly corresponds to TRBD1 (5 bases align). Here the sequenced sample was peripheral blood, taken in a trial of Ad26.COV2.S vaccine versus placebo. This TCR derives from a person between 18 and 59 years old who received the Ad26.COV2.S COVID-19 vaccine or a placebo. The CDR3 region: CATKIWGSNTEAFF. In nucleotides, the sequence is TGTGCCACCAAAATTTGGGGCAGCAACACTGAAGCTTTCTTT.